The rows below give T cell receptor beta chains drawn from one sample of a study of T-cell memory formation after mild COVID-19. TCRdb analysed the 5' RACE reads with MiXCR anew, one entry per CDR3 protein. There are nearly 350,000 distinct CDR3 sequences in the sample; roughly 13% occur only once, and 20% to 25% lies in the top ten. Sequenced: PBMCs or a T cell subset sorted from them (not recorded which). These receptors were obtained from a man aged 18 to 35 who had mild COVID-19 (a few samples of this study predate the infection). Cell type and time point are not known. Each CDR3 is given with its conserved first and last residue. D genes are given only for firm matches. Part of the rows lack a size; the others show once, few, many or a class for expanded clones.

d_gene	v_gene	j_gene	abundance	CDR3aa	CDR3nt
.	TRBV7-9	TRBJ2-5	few	CASSSGQGQGETQYF	TGTGCCAGCAGTTCGGGGCAGGGGCAGGGAGAGACCCAGTACTTC
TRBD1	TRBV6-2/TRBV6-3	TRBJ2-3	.	CASNRDRVFTDTQYF	TGTGCCAGCAACCGGGACAGGGTCTTCACAGATACGCAGTATTTT
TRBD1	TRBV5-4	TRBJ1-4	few	CASSLQGASEKLFF	TGTGCCAGCAGCCTACAGGGGGCGAGTGAAAAACTGTTTTTT
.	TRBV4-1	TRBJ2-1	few	CASSQGQTGAREQFF	TGCGCCAGCAGCCAAGGCCAGACAGGTGCTAGGGAGCAGTTCTTC
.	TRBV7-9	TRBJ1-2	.	CATRPPANYGYTF	TGTGCCACCCGTCCCCCAGCTAACTATGGCTACACCTTC
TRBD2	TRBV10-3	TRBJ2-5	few	CAISESTRGVVGTQYF	TGTGCCATCAGTGAGTCGACTCGGGGGGTCGTGGGGACCCAGTACTTC
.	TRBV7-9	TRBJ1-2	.	CASSLEGTIPTLWLAYTF	TGTGCCAGCAGCTTAGAAGGGACGATCCCAACTCTATGGCTAGCCTACACCTTC
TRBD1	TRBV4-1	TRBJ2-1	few	CASSQGQGTNEQFF	TGCGCCAGCAGCCAAGGACAGGGGACGAATGAGCAGTTCTTC
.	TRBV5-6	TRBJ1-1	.	CASSWRGGYTEAFF	TGTGCCAGCAGCTGGCGTGGGGGGTACACTGAAGCTTTCTTT
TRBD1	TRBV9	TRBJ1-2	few	CASSVARTGNYGYTF	TGTGCCAGCAGCGTAGCTCGGACAGGGAATTATGGCTACACCTTC
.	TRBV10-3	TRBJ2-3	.	CAISESNGVGDTQYF	TGTGCCATCAGTGAGTCGAACGGGGTGGGAGATACGCAGTATTTT
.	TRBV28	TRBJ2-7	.	CASSPPDGSREQYF	TGTGCCAGCAGTCCCCCAGACGGCTCCCGAGAGCAGTACTTC
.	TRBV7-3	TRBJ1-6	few	CASSPGRYTEDSPLHF	TGTGCCAGCAGCCCGGGCAGGTATACGGAGGACTCACCCCTCCACTTT
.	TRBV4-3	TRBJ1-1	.	CASSQGSGLNTEAFF	TGCGCCAGCAGCCAGGGCTCAGGCCTCAACACTGAAGCTTTCTTT
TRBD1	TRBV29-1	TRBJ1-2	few	CSVSAGGPLNYGYTF	TGCAGCGTTTCGGCAGGGGGCCCACTTAACTATGGCTACACCTTC
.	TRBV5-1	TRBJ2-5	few	CASSGGPTETQYF	TGCGCCAGCAGCGGGGGGCCAACCGAGACCCAGTACTTC
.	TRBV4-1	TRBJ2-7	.	CASSVNPLLGKREQYF	TGCGCCAGCAGCGTGAACCCCCTTCTCGGGAAGCGCGAGCAGTACTTC
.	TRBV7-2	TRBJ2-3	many	CASSPGVDEQYF	TGTGCCAGCAGCCCTGGGGTTGACGAGCAGTATTTT
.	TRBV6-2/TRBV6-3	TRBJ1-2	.	CASSIEGNYGYTF	TGTGCCAGCAGCATCGAGGGGAACTATGGCTACACCTTC
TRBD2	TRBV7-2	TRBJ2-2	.	CASRNRGGTSRTGELFF	TGTGCCAGCAGAAACCGCGGGGGAACCTCGAGGACCGGGGAGCTGTTTTTT
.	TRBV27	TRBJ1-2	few	CASSLNPLYGYTF	TGTGCCAGCAGTTTAAACCCCCTCTATGGCTACACCTTC
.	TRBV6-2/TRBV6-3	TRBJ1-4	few	CASRYLEENEKLFF	TGTGCCAGCAGGTACCTCGAGGAGAATGAAAAACTGTTTTTT
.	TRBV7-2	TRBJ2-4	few	CASSLEPQGHGIQYF	TGTGCCAGCAGCTTAGAGCCTCAGGGCCATGGCATTCAGTACTTC
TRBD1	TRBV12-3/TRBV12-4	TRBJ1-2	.	CASSLTLTGGVYGYTF	TGTGCCAGCAGTTTGACCTTGACAGGGGGCGTCTATGGCTACACCTTC
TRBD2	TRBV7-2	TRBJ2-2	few	CASSQRSGGSGELFF	TGTGCCAGCAGCCAACGTAGCGGGGGATCCGGGGAGCTGTTTTTT
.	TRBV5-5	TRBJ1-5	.	CASSLVGVSNQPQHF	TGTGCCAGCAGCTTGGTTGGGGTTAGCAATCAGCCCCAGCATTTT
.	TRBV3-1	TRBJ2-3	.	CASSQAGPGGVDTQYF	TGTGCCAGCAGCCAGGCCGGCCCCGGAGGGGTAGATACGCAGTATTTT
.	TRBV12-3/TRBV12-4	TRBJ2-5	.	CASSRMSETQYF	TGTGCCAGCAGTAGGATGTCCGAGACCCAGTACTTC
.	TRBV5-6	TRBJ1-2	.	CASSPTARRALYTF	TGTGCCAGCAGCCCGACGGCCCGGAGGGCCCTCTACACCTTC
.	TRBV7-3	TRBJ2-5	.	CASSHRVQETQYF	TGTGCCAGCAGCCACAGGGTGCAAGAGACCCAGTACTTC
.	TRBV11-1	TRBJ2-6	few	CASRGEGANVLTF	TGTGCCAGCAGGGGGGAGGGGGCCAACGTCCTGACTTTC
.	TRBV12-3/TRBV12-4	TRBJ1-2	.	CASSRTYQGHGYTF	TGTGCCAGCAGTCGGACCTACCAGGGTCATGGCTACACCTTC
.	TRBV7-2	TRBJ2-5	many	CASSLAGVQETQYF	TGTGCCAGCAGCTTAGCTGGGGTCCAAGAGACCCAGTACTTC
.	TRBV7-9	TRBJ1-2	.	CASSVGNLDGYTF	TGTGCCAGCAGCGTAGGGAACCTGGATGGCTACACCTTC
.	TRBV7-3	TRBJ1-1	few	CASSFKRRGRGTEAFF	TGTGCCAGCAGCTTTAAGAGACGGGGAAGGGGCACTGAAGCTTTCTTT
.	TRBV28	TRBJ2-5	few	CASTLSQGYSQETQYF	TGTGCCAGCACCCTGAGTCAGGGCTATAGCCAAGAGACCCAGTACTTC
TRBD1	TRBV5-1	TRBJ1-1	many	CASSLTGANTEAFF	TGTGCCAGCAGCTTAACAGGGGCAAACACTGAAGCTTTCTTT
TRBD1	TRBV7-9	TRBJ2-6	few	CARDRAGANVLTF	TGTGCCAGGGACAGGGCTGGGGCCAACGTCCTGACTTTC
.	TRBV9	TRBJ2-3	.	CASSARGHFTDTQYF	TGTGCCAGCAGCGCGCGGGGACACTTCACAGATACGCAGTATTTT
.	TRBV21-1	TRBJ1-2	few	CASSTSHDVHGYTF	TGTGCCAGCAGCACGTCCCATGACGTACATGGCTACACCTTC
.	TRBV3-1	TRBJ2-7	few	CASSQVTEAPYEQYF	TGTGCCAGCAGCCAAGTAACAGAAGCACCCTACGAGCAGTACTTC
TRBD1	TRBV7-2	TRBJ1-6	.	CASSLGQVFRSPLHF	TGTGCCAGCAGCCTCGGACAGGTTTTTAGGTCACCCCTCCACTTT
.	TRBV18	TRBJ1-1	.	CASSRTAVNTEAFF	TGTGCCAGCTCACGGACGGCAGTGAACACTGAAGCTTTCTTT
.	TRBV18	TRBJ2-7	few	CASSPQTYEQYF	TGTGCCAGCTCACCACAGACCTACGAGCAGTACTTC
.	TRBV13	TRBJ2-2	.	CASSLTGYTGELFF	TGTGCCAGCAGCTTAACGGGGTACACCGGGGAGCTGTTTTTT
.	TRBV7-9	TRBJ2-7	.	CASAQTYEQYF	TGTGCCAGCGCACAGACCTACGAGCAGTACTTC
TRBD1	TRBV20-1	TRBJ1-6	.	CSAALPGQGNSPLHF	TGCAGTGCTGCCTTGCCGGGACAGGGGAATTCACCCCTCCACTTT
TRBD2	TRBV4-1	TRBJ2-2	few	CASSNSLGLAENTGELFF	TGCGCCAGCAGCAACTCCCTAGGACTAGCGGAGAACACCGGGGAGCTGTTTTTT
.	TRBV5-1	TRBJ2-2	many	CASSLRGPETGELFF	TGCGCCAGCAGCCTAAGGGGACCCGAGACCGGGGAGCTGTTTTTT